This TCR beta chain was found in a study of cytomegalovirus exposure and HLA in healthy donors. PCR employed 60 Vbeta and 13 Jbeta primers. Method: immunoSEQ multiplex PCR; TCRdb's copy keeps in-frame clones and lacks some. Seen here are approximately 190,000 clones, roughly 84% observed once, and the top ten hold around 2.8%. CDR1 is SGHTA, CDR2 FQGNSA, per germline. V shed 3 bases and J 2 bases; nucleotides not matched to a gene: 7. There are 16 residues in the CDR3. The sequencing input was PBMCs. The gene calls are TRBV7-2 and TRBJ2-7, with 10 bases identical to TRBD2. The sequence was collected from a woman in her fifties or sixties in good health and CMV-seropositive. CDR3 coding DNA: TGTGCCAGCAGCTTCTATTTAGCGGGGGGTCCCTACGAGCAGTACTTC. Translation: CASSFYLAGGPYEQYF.